This section outlines one TCR beta chain sequence together with its context. The antigen is not known. This specimen belongs to a study of cytomegalovirus exposure and HLA in healthy donors. Study observations and caveats: A missense variant in DCLRE1C was later tied to TCR beta V- and J-gene trimming.

Use of 60 Vbeta and 13 Jbeta primers characterized the PCR. The assay was immunoSEQ multiplex PCR, and TCRdb's table has in-frame clones only and misses some. The sample records over 150,000 clones, 60% to 80% being singletons. Donors were nominally healthy when sampled, though unrecorded immune exposures were likely. The TCR was taken from a man aged 50-59 years in good health and CMV-seropositive. Sequenced sample: PBMCs.

The CDR3 sequence: CASSSGGGPQETQYF. CDR3 DNA: TGTGCCAGCAGCTCCGGGGGGGGGCCCCAAGAGACCCAGTACTTC. The J gene is TRBJ2-5, the V gene TRBV5-8; 8 bases align to TRBD2. The J segment lost 1 base and the V segment lost 3 bases, leaving 5 bases of the junction unmatched. Germline assignment: CDR1 SGHTS and CDR2 YDEGEE. The length of the CDR3 is 15 residues.